These 21 T cell receptor beta chains came from one sample sequenced in a study of cytomegalovirus exposure and HLA in healthy donors. Assay: immunoSEQ multiplex PCR; the TCRdb copy retains only in-frame clones and omits some. The repertoire holds 98,000 or so clones, more than 90% seen once, with 0.67% in the top ten. The sequencing sample was made of PBMCs. The source of these receptors is a woman aged 18-30 years in good health and CMV-seronegative.

This chain uses TRBV7-8 with TRBJ1-1, with 9 bases matching TRBD1. This CDR3 region has 18 residues. Trimming at V came to 2 bases and at J to 3 bases, leaving 13 bases not matched to a gene. Germline V lookup: CDR1 SGHVS, CDR2 FQNEAQ. CDR3 loop: CASSLPTQGAGRDTEAFF. For the CDR3, the DNA is TGTGCCAGCAGCTTACCCACACAGGGGGCGGGTCGTGACACTGAAGCTTTCTTT. The complete variable domain, with remaining parts taken from reference TRBV7-8 and TRBJ1-1, reads GAGVSQSPRYKVAKRGQDVALRCDPISGHVSLFWYQQALGQGPEFLTYFQNEAQLDKSGLPSDRFFAERPEGSVSTLKIQRTQQEDSAVYLCASSLPTQGAGRDTEAFFGQGTRLTVV.

This clone was observed a single time. The chain combines TRBV4-3 with TRBJ1-4; D remains ambiguous. Germline values: CDR1 LGHNA, CDR2 YSLEER. CDR3 length equals 17 residues. The V end was cut by 0 bases, the J end by 0 bases, with 11 bases between. For the CDR3, the DNA is TGCGCCAGCAGCCAAGATTGGAGTTCCGCAACTAATGAAAAACTGTTTTTT. Translated: CASSQDWSSATNEKLFF.

This chain connects TRBV4-1 to TRBJ2-7, with 7 nucleotides matching TRBD2. CDR1 is MGHRA, CDR2 YSYEKL, per germline. The CDR3 is made up of 17 amino acids. After removal of 3 bases from V and 0 bases from J, the junction contained 11 bases not matched to a gene. DNA for the CDR3: TGCGCCAGCAGCCATCCTACCTCAAGCGGGGTCTCCTACGAGCAGTACTTC. Residues: CASSHPTSSGVSYEQYF.

J is TRBJ1-5 and V is TRBV6-6, with 7 bases matching TRBD1. The CDR3 consists of 15 residues. CDR1 is MNHNY and CDR2 is SVGAGI in the germline V gene (reference sequence). The V segment lost 1 base and the J segment 1 base; nucleotides outside the gene matches: 1. CDR3 residues: CASSYLDRSNQPQHF. CDR3 nucleotide sequence: TGTGCCAGCAGTTACTTGGACAGGAGCAATCAGCCCCAGCATTTT.

The V gene is TRBV5-4, the J gene TRBJ2-7; D perhaps matches TRBD2 (6 bases). Germline-derived CDR1 and CDR2 are SGHNT and YYREEE (reference sequence). The CDR3 consists of 14 residues. The ends were cut back, 4 bases at V and 3 bases at J, with 14 bases in the middle. CDR3 DNA: TGTGCCAGCAGCCCCAGCTGGGGGGTCTACGAGCAGTACTTC. Its protein product is CASSPSWGVYEQYF.

The chain is built from TRBV7-9 and TRBJ2-1, with TRBD2 as a possible D gene (5 bases). V was shortened by 5 bases and J by 9 bases, with 11 bases between the two germline ends. The CDR3 spans 12 residues. Germline V lookup: CDR1 SEHNR, CDR2 FQNEAQ (reference sequence). CDR3 sequence (DNA): TGTGCCAGCAGCCCAGCGCGGGTTGAGCAGTTCTTC. It encodes CASSPARVEQFF.

The chain couples TRBV6-1 to TRBJ2-5, with D tentatively TRBD2 (5 bases). V dropped 3 bases and J dropped 5 bases, with 13 bases sitting between them. Germline lookup yields CDR1 MNHNS and CDR2 SASEGT. CDR3 size: 14 residues. This chain's CDR3 is CASSEASPAETQYF. The CDR3 bases are TGTGCCAGCAGTGAGGCTAGCCCAGCCGAGACCCAGTACTTC.

This chain uses TRBV6-1 with TRBJ1-1; 7 positions agree with TRBD1. The trim removed 8 bases at V and 10 bases at J, leaving 10 bases unmatched. The CDR3 has 12 amino acids. Germline-derived CDR1 and CDR2 are MNHNS and SASEGT. The CDR3 sequence: CASRLPGTAAFF. CDR3 coding DNA: TGTGCCAGCCGATTACCCGGGACAGCAGCTTTCTTT.

The chain combines TRBV4-2 with TRBJ1-2, with TRBD1 identical over 7 bases. Germline-derived CDR1 and CDR2 are LGHNA and YNFKEQ. J lost 4 bases, V lost 0 bases, and 17 bases had no gene match. The CDR3 covers 19 residues. The CDR3 is CASSQDPQGVTDRIYGYTF. CDR3 nucleotide sequence: TGTGCCAGCAGCCAAGATCCCCAGGGGGTCACGGATCGTATCTATGGCTACACCTTC.

The chain combines TRBV5-6 with TRBJ1-2; weak D call: TRBD1 (6 bases). The V gene's germline CDR1 is SGHDT and CDR2 YYEEEE. V was pared by 4 bases and J by 8 bases, with 15 bases between. CDR3 size: 13 residues. CDR3 residues: CASSGGAGTGYTF. The CDR3 DNA reads as TGTGCCAGCAGCGGGGGGGCAGGGACGGGCTACACCTTC.

The chain has TRBV10-2 and TRBJ2-7; 7 bases agree with TRBD2. V lost 11 bases and J lost 2; bases outside the gene matches: 15. This CDR3 has 15 amino acids. Germline V lookup: CDR1 WSHSY, CDR2 SAAADI. Here the CDR3 reads CAAAPPGGRAYEQYF. The CDR3 DNA reads as TGCGCCGCCGCCCCCCCGGGAGGCAGAGCCTACGAGCAGTACTTC.

This clone has a single count. The rearrangement uses TRBV29-1 and TRBJ2-7, with TRBD1 as a possible D gene (6 bases). The germline V and J ends were trimmed by 6 bases and 4 bases, with 19 bases remaining between them. CDR1 SQVTM and CDR2 ANQGSEA come from the germline V gene. This CDR3 comprises 14 residues. In nucleotides, the CDR3 is TGCAGCGTAACCCGGGACAATGAACGGTACGAGCAGTACTTC. This encodes CSVTRDNERYEQYF.

The rearrangement joins TRBV7-8 to TRBJ2-7, with a weak D call TRBD2 (7 bases). Per germline, CDR1 SGHVS and CDR2 FQNEAQ. The CDR3 length is 13 residues. V was clipped by 1 base and J by 6 bases, with 10 bases between them. The CDR3 is CASSLGGGLEQYF. As DNA, the CDR3 is TGTGCCAGCAGCTTAGGGGGGGGGCTCGAGCAGTACTTC.

J is TRBJ2-1 and V is TRBV11-2; TRBD2 matches 7 bases. Per the germline V gene, CDR1 is SGHAT and CDR2 is FQNNGV. The CDR3 is made up of 17 amino acids. V lost 1 base, J lost 1 base, and 7 bases stayed unmatched. CDR3 in DNA: TGTGCCAGCAGCTTAGGCCCTCGGGGGGTGTCCTACAATGAGCAGTTCTTC. It encodes CASSLGPRGVSYNEQFF.

This chain uses TRBV6-5 with TRBJ1-1, with D tentatively TRBD1 (6 bases). Germline-derived CDR1 and CDR2 are MNHEY and SVGAGI. The CDR3 consists of 14 residues. V was shortened by 6 bases and J by 0 bases, with 11 bases between the two germline ends. The CDR3 protein is CASRTGRLNTEAFF. CDR3 DNA sequence: TGTGCCAGCAGAACAGGGCGATTGAACACTGAAGCTTTCTTT.

This clone came up once. This chain uses TRBV27 with TRBJ2-7; D is perhaps TRBD1 (6 bases). Germline loops: CDR1 MNHEY, CDR2 SMNVEV (reference sequence). The CDR3 totals 17 residues. Trimming cost V 4 bases and J 0 bases, with 19 bases left between them. This CDR3 reads CASSSTGLRVPSYEQYF. CDR3 nucleotide sequence: TGTGCCAGCAGTTCAACAGGGTTAAGAGTTCCCTCCTACGAGCAGTACTTC.

This sequence joins TRBV7-2 and TRBJ2-1, with a weak D call TRBD1 (5 bases). The germline V and J ends were trimmed by 5 bases and 5 bases, with 10 bases remaining between them. Germline V gene sequence: CDR1 SGHTA, CDR2 FQGNSA. The CDR3 has 13 amino acids. The CDR3 region has the DNA TGTGCCAGCAGCACAGACAGAAACAATGAGCAGTTCTTC. Protein product: CASSTDRNNEQFF. Complete variable domain (other parts from reference TRBV7-2 and TRBJ2-1): GAGVSQSPSNKVTEKGKDVELRCDPISGHTALYWYRQSLGQGLEFLIYFQGNSAPDKSGLPSDRFSAERTGGSVSTLTIQRTQQEDSAVYLCASSTDRNNEQFFGPGTRLTVL.

V is TRBV5-1 and J is TRBJ1-1, with a tentative D call TRBD1 (5 bases). Trimming removed 4 bases at V and 6 bases at J, with 10 bases between. CDR3 length: 12 amino acids. Germline V gene data show CDR1 as SGHRS and CDR2 as YFSETQ. The CDR3, as DNA: TGCGCCAGCAGCCCGCAGGGCTCTGAAGCTTTCTTT. This encodes CASSPQGSEAFF.

The chain employs TRBV11-2 and TRBJ1-5, with 7 bases identical to TRBD1. The CDR3 loop spans 14 amino acids. Germline trimming cut 1 base from V and 4 bases from J; bases unmatched to any gene: 1. The germline V gene encodes CDR1 SGHAT and CDR2 FQNNGV. This CDR3 reads CASSLAGGNQPQHF. The CDR3 DNA follows: TGTGCCAGCAGCTTAGCAGGGGGGAATCAGCCCCAGCATTTT. Variable domain in full (rest from reference TRBV11-2 and TRBJ1-5): EAGVAQSPRYKIIEKRQSVAFWCNPISGHATLYWYQQILGQGPKLLIQFQNNGVVDDSQLPKDRFSAERLKGVDSTLKIQPAKLEDSAVYLCASSLAGGNQPQHFGDGTRLSIL.

V and J are TRBV5-4 and TRBJ1-2, with TRBD1 matching 8 bases. Germline CDR1 reads SGHNT; CDR2 reads YYREEE (reference sequence). The trim removed 3 bases at V and 7 bases at J, leaving 8 bases unmatched. The length of the CDR3 is 14 residues. The CDR3 bases are TGTGCCAGCAGCTCTCAGACAGGGGACCTTGGCTACACCTTC. Amino acids: CASSSQTGDLGYTF.

The chain employs TRBV6-6 and TRBJ2-7; possible D gene TRBD1, 5 bases. The CDR3 has 16 residues. CDR1 and CDR2 (germline): MNHNY, SVGAGI (reference sequence). The V end lost 5 bases, the J end lost 0 bases, and 17 bases lay between the germline ends. The CDR3 reads CASSQKTVSYSYEQYF. The CDR3 DNA follows: TGTGCCAGCAGTCAAAAGACAGTTTCCTACTCCTACGAGCAGTACTTC.